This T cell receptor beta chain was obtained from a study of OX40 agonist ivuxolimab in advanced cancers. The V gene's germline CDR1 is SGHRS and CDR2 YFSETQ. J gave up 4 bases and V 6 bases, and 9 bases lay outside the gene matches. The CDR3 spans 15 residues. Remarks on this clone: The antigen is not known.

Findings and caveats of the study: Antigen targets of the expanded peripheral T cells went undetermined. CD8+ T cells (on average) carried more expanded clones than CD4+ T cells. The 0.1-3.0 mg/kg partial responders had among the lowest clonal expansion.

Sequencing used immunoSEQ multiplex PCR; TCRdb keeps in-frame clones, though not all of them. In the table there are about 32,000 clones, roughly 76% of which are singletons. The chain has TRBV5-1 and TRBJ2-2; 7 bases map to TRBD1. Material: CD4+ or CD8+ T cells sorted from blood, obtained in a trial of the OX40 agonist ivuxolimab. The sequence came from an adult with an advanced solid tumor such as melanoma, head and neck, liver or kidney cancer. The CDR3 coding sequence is TGCGCCAGCAATTTGGACAGGTTGAGCACCGGGGAGCTGTTTTTT. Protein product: CASNLDRLSTGELFF.